One and the same sample provided the 8 T cell receptor beta chains below, sequenced in a study of T cell responses to AZD1222 COVID-19 vaccine. This table comes from immunoSEQ multiplex PCR, and its TCRdb copy is limited to in-frame clones, with some not included. The sample comprises 120,000 to 150,000 clones, about 90% of which are singletons, and 6.5% to 8% rests with the top ten. Sequenced here: peripheral blood, sampled 28 days after the second dose of the MenACWY control vaccine. The receptor source for this set is an adult who received the MenACWY meningococcal vaccine as a control.

V gene TRBV7-9 combines with J gene TRBJ2-7; D is possibly TRBD2 (5 bases). CDR3 length equals 13 residues. Trimming pared 8 bases from V and 3 bases from J, leaving 14 bases between. CDR1 is SEHNR and CDR2 is FQNEAQ in the germline V gene (reference sequence). This CDR3 is CASGPGVYYEQYF. In nucleotides, the CDR3 is TGTGCCAGCGGGCCCGGGGTCTACTACGAGCAGTACTTC.

V is TRBV28 and J is TRBJ2-5, with 9 bases fitting TRBD2. The CDR3 is 16 residues long. CDR1 MDHEN and CDR2 SYDVKM come from the germline V gene. The junction had 9 bases not matched to a gene; V was cut back by 5 bases and J by 2 bases. CDR3 in DNA: TGTGCCAGCAGTACCCTCTTGACTAGCGGACAAGAGACCCAGTACTTC. This gives the protein CASSTLLTSGQETQYF.

The chain is built from TRBV11-3 and TRBJ2-5, with 11 nucleotides matching TRBD2. Germline CDR1 SGHNT, CDR2 YENEEA. Trimming at V came to 4 bases and at J to 3 bases, leaving 4 bases not matched to a gene. The CDR3 consists of 15 residues. The CDR3 coding sequence is TGTGCCAGCAGCTCAGGGACTAGCGGTAAAGAGACCCAGTACTTC. This gives the protein CASSSGTSGKETQYF.

This clone came up once. The identical CDR3 is also encoded by other nucleotide sequences in the sample. For the CDR3, the DNA is TGTGCCAGTCAAGGGCAGGGCACCGGGGAGCTGTTTTTT. This translates into CASQGQGTGELFF. V is TRBV19 and J is TRBJ2-2; a weak D match, TRBD1 (5 bases). This CDR3 contains 13 residues. Germline V lookup: CDR1 LNHDA, CDR2 SQIVND (reference sequence). V shed 8 bases and J shed 4 bases, with 11 bases lying between them. The full variable domain, rest sourced from reference TRBV19 and TRBJ2-2, is DGGITQSPKYLFRKEGQNVTLSCEQNLNHDAMYWYRQDPGQGLRLIYYSQIVNDFQKGDIAEGYSVSREKKESFPLTVTSAQKNPTAFYLCASQGQGTGELFFGEGSRLTVL.

CDR3 coding DNA: TGTGCCAGCAGTTACCCAGGGAACCAAGAGACCCAGTACTTC. It translates to CASSYPGNQETQYF. V gene TRBV6-5 combines with J gene TRBJ2-5, with D maybe TRBD1 (5 bases). V lost 2 bases, J lost 0 bases, and 7 bases lay in between. This CDR3 has 14 amino acids. Germline assignment: CDR1 MNHEY and CDR2 SVGAGI.

DNA for the CDR3: TGTGCCAGCAGATTACAGGGGATGAGCAATCAGCCCCAGCATTTT. This codes for CASRLQGMSNQPQHF. This rearrangement joins TRBV28 to TRBJ1-5, with 7 bases aligning to TRBD1. V was pared by 6 bases and J by 1 base, with 6 bases of the junction left unmatched. This CDR3 contains 15 residues. The germline V gene has CDR1 MDHEN and CDR2 SYDVKM.

J is TRBJ1-3 and V is TRBV5-8, with D tentatively TRBD1 (6 bases). Germline-derived CDR1 and CDR2 are SGHTS and YDEGEE. The CDR3 length is 15 residues. The V end lost 0 bases, the J end lost 0 bases, and 7 bases lay between the germline ends. In nucleotides, the CDR3 is TGTGCCAGCAGCTTGGGGGACATCTCTGGAAACACCATATATTTT. Translation: CASSLGDISGNTIYF.

The chain uses TRBV2 and TRBJ1-5; D is perhaps TRBD1 (5 bases). V was clipped by 4 bases and J by 2 bases, with 9 bases between them. Germline CDR1 is SNHLY and CDR2 is FYNNEI. There are 14 residues in the CDR3. CDR3 nucleotide sequence: TGTGCCAGCAGTGGGGACGGGGGCAATCAGCCCCAGCATTTT. The encoded protein is CASSGDGGNQPQHF.